The 30 T cell receptor beta chains below were found in one sample sequenced in a study of blood T cell repertoires in COVID-19. Generated by immunoSEQ multiplex PCR, the TCRdb table keeps only in-frame clones and is missing some. The sample contains more than 85,000 clones, about four fifths of which appear only once. The sample consisted of peripheral blood. The receptors shown here come from a man older than 75 with acute or convalescent COVID-19.

V gene TRBV5-1 combines with J gene TRBJ2-1, with D tentatively TRBD1 (6 bases). Trimming shortened V by 8 bases and J by 0 bases, and 15 bases separated the two germline ends. From germline, CDR1 is SGHRS and CDR2 YFSETQ. This CDR3 has 15 amino acids. CDR3 amino acids: CASFEGVRSYNEQFF. The CDR3 region has the DNA TGCGCCAGTTTCGAGGGGGTACGCTCCTACAATGAGCAGTTCTTC.

The rearrangement uses TRBV7-2 and TRBJ2-4, with 7 positions matching TRBD1. The junction had 2 bases not matched to a gene; V was cut back by 1 base and J by 2 bases. CDR1 is SGHTA and CDR2 is FQGNSA in the germline V gene. The CDR3 has 15 residues. The CDR3: CASSLEQGSKNIQYF. The DNA for the CDR3 is TGTGCCAGCAGCTTAGAACAGGGGTCCAAAAACATTCAGTACTTC.

CDR3 DNA sequence: TGTGCCAGCAGTTTAAGGGGTCAGCCCCAGCATTTT. Its translation is CASSLRGQPQHF. The rearrangement joins TRBV27 to TRBJ1-5, with a possible D match to TRBD1 (5 bases). The CDR3 is 12 residues long. Deletions cut 2 bases from V and 6 bases from J, with 5 bases between. Per germline, CDR1 MNHEY and CDR2 SMNVEV (reference sequence).

This chain uses TRBV18 with TRBJ1-2; D uncertain. With 1 base removed from V and 8 bases from J, the gap between germline ends came to 14 bases. CDR3 length equals 14 residues. Germline V gene data show CDR1 as KGHSH and CDR2 as LQKENI. The CDR3 nucleotides are TGTGCCAGCTCACCACTTGCCGGGAATGAGGGCTACACCTTC. Protein product: CASSPLAGNEGYTF. Based on the CDR3 plus reference TRBV18 and TRBJ1-2, the full variable domain is NAGVMQNPRHLVRRRGQEARLRCSPMKGHSHVYWYRQLPEEGLKFMVYLQKENIIDESGMPKERFSAEFPKEGPSILRIQQVVRGDSAAYFCASSPLAGNEGYTFGSGTRLTVV.

DNA for the CDR3: TGTGCCAGCTCACCAAGAGGACAGGACGGGCAGCCCCAGCATTTT. Translated: CASSPRGQDGQPQHF. The chain uses TRBV18 and TRBJ1-5; 7 nucleotides match TRBD1. The length of the CDR3 is 15 residues. The V gene end was trimmed by 2 bases and the J gene end by 7 bases; junction bases not matched to a gene: 8. Germline values: CDR1 KGHSH, CDR2 LQKENI.

V usage is TRBV28 and J usage is TRBJ1-5; D may be TRBD1 (6 bases). The V end was cut by 6 bases, the J end by 4 bases, with 16 bases between. Germline CDR1 MDHEN, CDR2 SYDVKM. This CDR3 contains 15 residues. The CDR3 region has the DNA TGTGCCAGCAGCCCTGGGGGCCCTTGGAATCAGCCCCAGCATTTT. Translation: CASSPGGPWNQPQHF.

This chain joins TRBV19 and TRBJ1-1; tentative D call: TRBD1 (5 bases). Germline CDR1 LNHDA, CDR2 SQIVND (reference sequence). Trimming took off 4 bases at V and 2 bases at J, with 20 bases between the two ends. The CDR3 runs to 17 residues. CDR3 in amino acids: CASSNQGQRAGNTEAFF. The CDR3 DNA reads TGTGCCAGTAGTAATCAGGGTCAGCGGGCGGGAAACACTGAAGCTTTCTTT. Filled out from reference TRBV19 and TRBJ1-1, the complete variable domain reads DGGITQSPKYLFRKEGQNVTLSCEQNLNHDAMYWYRQDPGQGLRLIYYSQIVNDFQKGDIAEGYSVSREKKESFPLTVTSAQKNPTAFYLCASSNQGQRAGNTEAFFGQGTRLTVV.

As for this clone: The same CDR3 is also encoded by other DNA sequences in this sample. The chain is built from TRBV18 and TRBJ1-5; no clear D gene. The CDR3 totals 14 residues. The V gene's germline CDR1 is KGHSH and CDR2 LQKENI. Trimming left V 0 bases short and J 4 bases short, with 7 bases between. The CDR3 region is CASSPPSGNQPQHF. The CDR3 DNA follows: TGTGCCAGCTCACCACCGTCCGGTAATCAGCCCCAGCATTTT.

The chain has TRBV6-4 and TRBJ2-1; D not certain. Germline values: CDR1 MRHNA, CDR2 SNTAGT. V was trimmed by 6 bases and J by 2 bases, leaving 11 bases between them. This CDR3 contains 14 residues. CDR3 bases: TGTGCCAGCAGGCGAGAGATGGCCTACAATGAGCAGTTCTTC. Residues: CASRREMAYNEQFF.

This clone is a singleton in its sample. The chain employs TRBV5-1 and TRBJ1-1; 7 bases map to TRBD1. The V gene's germline CDR1 is SGHRS and CDR2 YFSETQ. This CDR3 region has 13 residues. V lost 6 bases to trimming and J lost 4 bases; unmatched junction nucleotides: 6. CDR3: CASTLGGITEAFF. DNA for the CDR3: TGCGCCAGCACGTTAGGGGGCATCACTGAAGCTTTCTTT.

The rearrangement links TRBV10-3 to TRBJ2-1; TRBD2 matches at 11 bases. V was pared by 0 bases and J by 5 bases, with 3 bases of the junction left unmatched. Germline assignment: CDR1 ENHRY and CDR2 SYGVKD. The CDR3 totals 16 residues. CDR3 sequence reads: CAISESGTSGNNEQFF. The DNA of the CDR3 is TGTGCCATCAGTGAGTCGGGGACTAGCGGAAACAATGAGCAGTTCTTC.

The V and J genes are TRBV5-6 and TRBJ1-6; no clear D gene. CDR1 and CDR2 from the germline V gene are SGHDT and YYEEEE. CDR3 length equals 13 residues. V gave up 2 bases and J gave up 5 bases, with 5 bases separating them. CDR3 protein: CASSFIDNSPLHF. CDR3 sequence (DNA): TGTGCCAGCAGCTTTATAGATAATTCACCCCTCCACTTT. Full variable domain (outside the CDR3, taken from reference TRBV5-6 and TRBJ1-6): DAGVTQSPTHLIKTRGQQVTLRCSPKSGHDTVSWYQQALGQGPQFIFQYYEEEERQRGNFPDRFSGHQFPNYSSELNVNALLLGDSALYLCASSFIDNSPLHFGNGTRLTVT.

The chain employs TRBV7-2 and TRBJ2-7; D gene unclear. CDR3 length: 15 residues. V lost 5 bases and J lost 2, with 16 bases in between. CDR1 and CDR2 from the germline V gene are SGHTA and FQGNSA. The CDR3 sequence is CASSDSGAVTYEQYF. The CDR3 bases are TGTGCCAGCAGCGACTCCGGAGCAGTAACCTACGAGCAGTACTTC.

The J gene is TRBJ2-5, the V gene TRBV5-1, with 8 bases aligning to TRBD1. Trimming cost V 0 bases and J 2 bases; bases outside gene matches: 6. The CDR3 totals 16 residues. Germline values: CDR1 SGHRS, CDR2 YFSETQ. The CDR3 DNA reads as TGCGCCAGCAGCTTGGGGTCAGGGGGCTGGCAAGAGACCCAGTACTTC. It translates to CASSLGSGGWQETQYF.

CDR3 in DNA: TGTGCCTGGAGTGTATTACAGGAGGGAACCTATGGCTACACCTTC. Amino acids: CAWSVLQEGTYGYTF. The chain carries TRBV30 and TRBJ1-2; TRBD1 might be the D (5 bases). Germline-derived CDR1 and CDR2 are GTSNPN and SVGIG (reference sequence). The CDR3 contains 15 residues. The V gene lost 0 bases and the J gene lost 4 bases, with 15 bases spanning the gap.

The V gene is TRBV9, the J gene TRBJ1-1; the match to TRBD1 covers 7 bases. Germline lookup yields CDR1 SGDLS and CDR2 YYNGEE. V lost 4 bases to trimming and J lost 7 bases; unmatched junction nucleotides: 10. This CDR3 is built from 14 residues. The chain's CDR3 is CASSPGGQRLEAFF. For the CDR3, the DNA is TGTGCCAGCAGCCCCGGGGGACAGCGACTTGAAGCTTTCTTT.

The J gene is TRBJ1-3, the V gene TRBV29-1; perhaps TRBD1 as D (5 bases). The length of the CDR3 is 14 residues. Trimming took off 3 bases at V and 1 base at J, with 10 bases between the two ends. Germline V gene data show CDR1 as SQVTM and CDR2 as ANQGSEA. The DNA of the CDR3 is TGCAGCGTTGAGGCGGGGACGTCTGGAAACACCATATATTTT. Protein: CSVEAGTSGNTIYF.

The genes are TRBV5-1 and TRBJ2-5; 10 bases are shared with TRBD2. CDR1 is SGHRS and CDR2 is YFSETQ in the germline V gene. Trimming cost V 4 bases and J 9 bases; bases outside gene matches: 24. This CDR3 is 19 amino acids long. DNA of the CDR3: TGCGCCAGCAGCCGTGCGGGCCAGCTAGCGGGAGCCCCTCCAAGAGCCCAGTACTTC. Translation gives CASSRAGQLAGAPPRAQYF.

V and J are TRBV19 and TRBJ2-3; TRBD1 agrees at 9 bases. V trimming: 7 bases; J trimming: 0 bases; junction bases outside the gene matches: 11. Germline-derived CDR1 and CDR2 are LNHDA and SQIVND (reference sequence). The CDR3 is 17 amino acids. The CDR3 region has the DNA TGTGCCAGTAACAGACAGGGGGAATTAACTAGCACAGATACGCAGTATTTT. Translation gives CASNRQGELTSTDTQYF.

This clone was observed a single time. This chain joins TRBV4-1 and TRBJ2-7; 7 bases line up with TRBD2. Germline V CDR1 and CDR2: MGHRA, YSYEKL. V trimming: 0 bases; J trimming: 2 bases; junction bases outside the gene matches: 4. The CDR3 consists of 15 residues. The CDR3 coding sequence is TGCGCCAGCAGCCAAGATCCGGGGACTACCTACGAGCAGTACTTC. As protein: CASSQDPGTTYEQYF.

This rearrangement joins TRBV4-3 to TRBJ1-6; D gene unclear. The V gene lost 0 bases and the J gene lost 6 bases, with 18 bases spanning the gap. Germline V CDR1 and CDR2: LGHNA, YSLEER. The CDR3 is 18 amino acids. CDR3: CASSQDSIYRELNSPLHF. The DNA of the CDR3 is TGCGCCAGCAGCCAAGATTCTATCTACAGAGAGCTTAATTCACCCCTCCACTTT.

This chain connects TRBV27 to TRBJ1-4; the match to TRBD1 covers 7 bases. V lost 4 bases to trimming and J lost 8 bases; unmatched junction nucleotides: 7. Germline loops: CDR1 MNHEY, CDR2 SMNVEV (reference sequence). This CDR3 has 14 residues. The CDR3 nucleotides read TGTGCCAGCAGTTCCGGACAGGCGTGGGAAAAACTGTTTTTT. Translation: CASSSGQAWEKLFF.

This sequence joins TRBV5-6 and TRBJ1-1; weak D call: TRBD1 (6 bases). Germline V lookup: CDR1 SGHDT, CDR2 YYEEEE. The CDR3 sequence is 18 residues long. Trimming removed 0 bases from V and 2 bases from J, with 20 bases in between. This CDR3 reads CASSLVGEGGSFNTEAFF. The CDR3 DNA follows: TGTGCCAGCAGCTTGGTAGGGGAGGGGGGTTCTTTTAACACTGAAGCTTTCTTT.

This clone has a single count. This chain joins TRBV5-1 and TRBJ1-1, with 7 bases matching TRBD1. Germline V gives CDR1 SGHRS, CDR2 YFSETQ. V shed 2 bases, J shed 3 bases, and the junction held 10 bases outside the gene matches. The CDR3 runs to 16 residues. CDR3: CASSLRPQGSDTEAFF. The CDR3 region has the DNA TGCGCCAGCAGCTTAAGACCACAGGGGAGCGACACTGAAGCTTTCTTT. The full variable domain, rest sourced from reference TRBV5-1 and TRBJ1-1, is KAGVTQTPRYLIKTRGQQVTLSCSPISGHRSVSWYQQTPGQGLQFLFEYFSETQRNKGNFPGRFSGRQFSNSRSEMNVSTLELGDSALYLCASSLRPQGSDTEAFFGQGTRLTVV.

The rearrangement joins TRBV9 to TRBJ2-7; 9 bases are a match to TRBD2. Unmatched junction bases numbered 8, after V lost 6 bases and J lost 4 bases. CDR3 size: 14 residues. The germline V gene encodes CDR1 SGDLS and CDR2 YYNGEE. The DNA of the CDR3 is TGTGCCAGCAACGTGGCGGGGGGGGCATACGAGCAGTACTTC. Encoded protein: CASNVAGGAYEQYF.

The genes are TRBV6-4 and TRBJ2-3, with D possibly being TRBD2 (6 bases). V shed 0 bases and J shed 4 bases, with 14 bases lying between them. CDR3 length: 16 amino acids. CDR1 MRHNA and CDR2 SNTAGT come from the germline V gene. In DNA, the CDR3 is TGTGCCAGCAGTGACTCGGGACTTGGGACCCCAGATACGCAGTATTTT. It translates to CASSDSGLGTPDTQYF.

The rearrangement uses TRBV18 and TRBJ1-1; 7 bases are shared with TRBD1. V shed 2 bases and J 1 base; nucleotides not matched to a gene: 4. This CDR3 has 15 residues. CDR1 and CDR2 from the germline V gene are KGHSH and LQKENI. CDR3 sequence (DNA): TGTGCCAGCTCACCAAGACAGGGCAGGAACACTGAAGCTTTCTTT. Its protein product is CASSPRQGRNTEAFF.

The chain links TRBV18 to TRBJ1-4; TRBD1 agrees at 8 bases. There are 14 residues in the CDR3. Germline assignment: CDR1 KGHSH and CDR2 LQKENI. V lost 4 bases and J lost 4; bases outside the gene matches: 2. The CDR3 sequence is CASSRTGNNEKLFF. In DNA form, the CDR3 reads TGTGCCAGCTCACGGACAGGGAATAATGAAAAACTGTTTTTT.

V usage is TRBV4-3 and J usage is TRBJ2-5; 8 nucleotides match TRBD1. The CDR3 sequence is 13 residues long. Trimming at V came to 3 bases and at J to 5 bases, leaving 2 bases not matched to a gene. Germline loops: CDR1 LGHNA, CDR2 YSLEER. The CDR3 is CASSHTGGETQYF. The CDR3 coding sequence is TGCGCCAGCAGCCACACAGGGGGGGAGACCCAGTACTTC.

In its sample, this clone was seen once. The chain has TRBV19 and TRBJ1-1; 8 bases align to TRBD1. J lost 3 bases, V lost 4 bases, and 4 bases had no gene match. This CDR3 region has 14 residues. The germline gives CDR1 LNHDA, CDR2 SQIVND (reference sequence). The chain's CDR3 is CASSTGGAYTEAFF. The CDR3 DNA reads TGTGCCAGTAGTACAGGGGGCGCGTACACTGAAGCTTTCTTT.